Given below is one T cell receptor (beta chain) in context. Antigen unknown. The sample comes from a study of blood T cells in healthy people across ages. Using a J-beta primer mix together with a sample-barcoded 5' primer, a second PCR was run for 7 to 11 cycles. TCRdb re-derived calls from the 5' RACE reads in MiXCR, one entry per CDR3 protein. The table shows 870,000 or so distinct CDR3 sequences, with about 30% occurring only once. Study conclusions and caveats: A strong correlation between TCR beta diversity and naive T cell percentage was seen. With unsorted PBMCs, a conclusive comparison of naive versus antigen-experienced cells was not possible.

The material sequenced was blood. The sequence derives from a woman of 80 years or more in good health.

In DNA form, the CDR3 reads TGTGCCAGCAGGATCAGGGGGGTCGCTAATGAAAAACTGTTTTTT. It codes for CASRIRGVANEKLFF. The chain recombines TRBV12-3 or TRBV12-4 with TRBJ1-4; 7 nucleotides align to TRBD1. V gave up 6 bases and J gave up 3 bases; unmatched junction bases: 7. This CDR3 is 15 amino acids long.